This T cell receptor beta chain was documented in a study of CD8 T cells in ankylosing spondylitis. V was clipped by 2 bases and J by 8 bases, with 16 bases between them. The length of the CDR3 is 15 residues. CDR1 and CDR2 (germline): MGHDK, SYGVNS. From the 5' RACE reads, TCRdb called clonotypes with MiXCR, one entry per CDR3 protein. The data contain roughly 35,000 distinct CDR3 sequences, approximately 10% of them singletons. This TCR came from a male donor with ankylosing spondylitis. The chain employs TRBV25-1 and TRBJ2-1; D is uncertain. Sequencing was performed on synovial fluid, either unsorted or a sorted T cell fraction (not recorded which). CDR3 residues: CASSERAPIRDEQFF. CDR3 DNA: TGTGCCAGCAGTGAACGGGCCCCTATTCGGGATGAGCAGTTCTTC.